This TCR beta chain was captured by sequencing in a study of shared clonotypes between healthy human individuals. Sequencing used immunoSEQ multiplex PCR; TCRdb keeps in-frame clones, though not all of them. This table holds about 520,000 clones, 78% found once. In germline, CDR1 is GTSNPN, CDR2 SVGIG (reference sequence). The CDR3 is made up of 12 amino acids. Trimming took 0 bases from V and 10 from J; bases not matched to a gene: 3. The origin of this receptor is a woman aged 40-49 years in good health. Some clones in this sample may be carry-over from other donors' samples. V usage is TRBV30 and J usage is TRBJ2-3, with TRBD2 identical over 8 bases. Material for sequencing was PBMCs. The CDR3 sequence: CAWSVTGRAQYF. The CDR3 nucleotides read TGTGCCTGGAGTGTAACCGGGAGGGCGCAGTATTTT.